Reported below is one TCR beta chain. Trimming at V came to 5 bases and at J to 9 bases, leaving 16 bases not matched to a gene. The V gene's germline CDR1 is SGHAT and CDR2 FQNNGV. The CDR3 totals 16 residues. This sample is part of a study of blood T cell repertoires in COVID-19. At the level of the study: PBMCs, B-cell-depleted T cells, or T cells were the source of the cDNA or gDNA that made up the material.

Profiling relied on immunoSEQ multiplex PCR, and the TCRdb table lists in-frame clones only, not all of them. This sample carries 150,000 or so clones, over 70% of them seen once, and the ten largest clones take approximately 0.5%. This receptor was taken from a man aged 55-75 years with acute or convalescent COVID-19. The sequenced sample consisted of peripheral blood. The chain has TRBV11-2 and TRBJ2-1, with 7 bases aligning to TRBD2. The CDR3 region is CASSPSLAAEGTEQFF. The CDR3 DNA is TGTGCCAGCAGCCCCTCTCTAGCGGCCGAGGGGACTGAGCAGTTCTTC.